This T cell receptor (beta chain) was identified during a study of blood T cell repertoires in COVID-19. On the study more broadly: The analysed material was cDNA or gDNA that came from T cells, B-cell-depleted T cells, or PBMCs.

Only in-frame clones appear in the TCRdb table, and some are missing; sequencing was by immunoSEQ multiplex PCR. In the table there are under 250,000 clones, approximately 85% of which are singletons. The study recruited people aged roughly 18 to 95 years across approximately 24 US areas. This CDR3 comprises 16 residues. V was shortened by 1 base and J by 2 bases, with 12 bases between the two germline ends. CDR1 and CDR2 (germline): LNHDA, SQIVND (reference sequence). The sequenced sample consisted of PBMCs or T cells enriched from blood (not recorded which). This TCR was recovered from a woman aged 45-59 years with acute COVID-19. V gene TRBV19 combines with J gene TRBJ1-5, with TRBD1 as a possible D gene (6 bases). For the CDR3, the DNA is TGTGCCAGTAGTATAGGCAATCCAGGGGGCAATCAGCCCCAGCATTTT. Its translation is CASSIGNPGGNQPQHF.